This T cell receptor beta chain was found in a study of shared clonotypes between healthy human individuals (dated by TCRdb to 2020 to 2021). Concerning the study at large: The cohort comprised a couple of women and three men aged 18 to 49 years. For each donor, three plates each were used for CD4 naive and CD4 memory, two plates were used for CD8 naive, and one plate was used for CD8 memory. To estimate repertoire size and how much clonotype sharing occurs between individuals, the study deeply sequenced the blood TCR repertoires of roughly 5 healthy adults. Libraries were prepared and TCR repertoires were sequenced by different laboratories using diverse techniques, in order to increase sequencing depth and limit assay-specific biases. Between about 0.85 and 8.9 billion PBMCs per donor were obtained by leukapheresis.

For the CD8 naive samples, CD45RO-negative cells were positively selected for CCR7, yielding a CD45RA+CCR7+ population from which TemRA cells were excluded. Healthy HIV-negative adults with no recently reported acute infections or vaccinations were included as donors. All donors were Caucasian adults living in Nashville, Tennessee, USA. Blood was obtained by leukapheresis, after which PBMCs were separated by Ficoll-Histopaque density gradient centrifugation and cryopreserved in liquid nitrogen vapor phase. Analytical flow cytometry was used to check the purity and quantity of every magnetically sorted T cell population. From each sorted fraction, genomic DNA was isolated and quantified by UV absorbance on a Nanodrop 2000c. Using the deep immunoSEQ assay, TCR CDR3 regions were amplified from genomic DNA by multiplex PCR. Extracted genomic DNA from each cell subset was distributed evenly across all wells of several immunoSEQ 96-well plates, and each plate was treated as a replicate. For sorted subsets, 150 to 250 ng of genomic DNA, equivalent to roughly 30,000 T cell genomes, went into each replicate PCR. Purified libraries were measured with a Qubit 3.0 fluorometer, size-checked on a Bioanalyzer 2100, and measured again with the KAPA Library Quantification kit. Every immunoSEQ 96-well plate was sequenced on a separate single-read 150-cycle Illumina NextSeq 550 flow cell. On the study's bioinformatics: Because the immunoSEQ output included only junctional sequences and no quality scores, the filtering could not be the same as the filtering used for full-length reads. To assign V/J genes and CDR3, sequences were annotated using PyIR, a Python wrapper for IgBLAST v1.9, with IMGT germline references. Any read was removed if the V/J assignment was weak (E-value above 1e-6), the CDR3 was missing, or the read contained stop codons, out-of-frame junctions, or ambiguous translated residues. V3J clonotypes were defined by identical inferred V gene, J gene, and CDR3 amino acid sequence. Percentage overlap between repertoires was calculated by dividing the number of shared unique clonotypes by the size of the smaller repertoire. Repertoire richness was assessed with RTK rarefaction, the Chao1 estimator, and Recon v2.1 estimates of unobserved clonotypes. For all TCRbeta clonotypes obtained by the gDNA method from several donors, generation probabilities were computed with OLGA. TCRdb's version of the immuneACCESS table is confined to in-frame rearrangements and falls short of the full clone set. An unresolved V gene accounts for under half of the shortfall where checked; the remainder is of unknown origin. That table gives V, J and clone size, and the DNA gave D and trimming. This sample gives approximately 740,000 clones in total; approximately 92% of them show up just once. The ten most abundant clones make up less than 25% of the sample.

On this clone: The antigen this receptor binds is unknown. The input lacks base qualities; no much larger clone sits a single base away.

CDR1 and CDR2, per the germline V gene (reference sequence), are MNHEY and SMNVEV. Trimming costs V 6 bases and J 5 bases, and their ends lie 11 bases apart. The CDR3 runs 13 residues from the cysteine to the phenylalanine. Only CDR3 DNA remains: 39 bases, in frame from the first base. The investigation overall reported the following: Sharing across a few donors was observed for around 4.8% of naive CD4, over 3% of naive CD8, 2% to 2.5% of memory CD4, and about 0.4% of memory CD8 clonotypes. Incomplete sequencing was indicated by rarefaction of sorted-subset datasets, despite the large sequencing depth. Pairwise subsampling led to the expectation that sequencing depth would affect the degree of clonotype sharing among donors. Higher generation probabilities were observed for clonotypes shared by all four sorted-subset donors than for non-shared clonotypes. Estimated clonotype richness was generally larger for naive than for memory subsets. Because the study included a small number of donors, the genetic and exposure-history diversity represented was limited. Sampling was restricted to blood, and TCR repertoires in tissues likely differ from the TCR repertoires found in blood.

The material sequenced was naive CD8+ T cells sorted from blood. The cell subset or site label, as the study defines it: CD45RA+CCR7+. The rearrangement joined TRBV27 to TRBJ2-1, with an unclear D gene assignment. The TCR originated in a man aged 30 to 45 in good health. The CDR3 has the sequence CASSDTNHNEQFF. The bases read TGTGCCAGCAGCGATACAAACCACAATGAGCAGTTCTTC.